The clone carrying this T cell receptor beta chain was counted a few times. The antigen remains undetermined. CDR3 length equals 11 residues. Germline CDR1 and CDR2: SNHLY and FYNNEI. V lost 6 bases and J lost 7, with 7 bases in between. This sample is drawn from a study of T cells after yellow fever vaccination. Study findings and constraints: Post-booster repertoires again held most primary-vaccination clones (about 95% CD4, around 90% CD8). The study noted that FACS-sorted repertoires could contain abundant clonotypes contaminating from the bulk population.

TCRdb independently ran MiXCR on the 5' RACE reads; one entry per CDR3 protein. The profile shows roughly 500,000 distinct CDR3 sequences, 15% to 20% of them singletons. This clonotype was sampled from a man aged 30 to 45 who received the YFV17D yellow fever vaccine. The sample here was PBMCs, taken 15 days after the yellow fever booster vaccination. The chain couples TRBV2 to TRBJ2-1; D gene ambiguous. The DNA for the CDR3 is TGTGCCAGCAGAGACCCGAATGAGCAGTTCTTC. Its translation is CASRDPNEQFF.